The rows below give T cell receptor beta chains drawn from one sample of a study of beta chain features in type 1 diabetes. The protocol was immunoSEQ multiplex PCR, while the TCRdb copy is restricted to in-frame clones and leaves out a portion. The sample holds tens of thousands of clones; 60% to 75% are singletons and the top ten take around 1.8%. Specimen: Tregs from blood. These receptors came from a man aged 25 to 45 with type 1 diabetes. Some clones in this sample may be carry-over from other donors' samples. Both conserved end residues are part of each CDR3. Each record gives: clone size, J gene, V gene, D gene, CDR3 DNA, CDR3 protein. D genes are given only for firm matches. Clone sizes are given selectively: once, few, many, or a class where the clone is expanded.

abundance: once
j_gene: TRBJ2-1
v_gene: TRBV28
d_gene: NA
CDR3nt: TGTGCCAGCAGTTTCAGGGGAAATGAGCAGTTCTTC
CDR3aa: CASSFRGNEQFF

abundance: NA
j_gene: TRBJ1-2
v_gene: TRBV5-1
d_gene: TRBD1
CDR3nt: TGCGCCAGCAGCTTGGGGGGACAGGGAGATGGCTACACCTTC
CDR3aa: CASSLGGQGDGYTF

abundance: once
j_gene: TRBJ1-5
v_gene: TRBV6-1
d_gene: NA
CDR3nt: TGTGCCAGCAGTGATAGAACCTATAGCAATCAGCCCCAGCATTTT
CDR3aa: CASSDRTYSNQPQHF

abundance: NA
j_gene: TRBJ1-2
v_gene: TRBV6-6
d_gene: NA
CDR3nt: TGTGCCAGCAGCTCTGCGGGGTACTATGGCTACACCTTC
CDR3aa: CASSSAGYYGYTF

abundance: NA
j_gene: TRBJ1-5
v_gene: TRBV30
d_gene: NA
CDR3nt: TGTGCCTGGAGTGGACAGATAAATCAGCCCCAGCATTTT
CDR3aa: CAWSGQINQPQHF

abundance: once
j_gene: TRBJ1-2
v_gene: TRBV18
d_gene: TRBD1
CDR3nt: TGTGCCAGCTCACAGGGACAGAACTATGGCTACACCTTC
CDR3aa: CASSQGQNYGYTF

abundance: few
j_gene: TRBJ1-1
v_gene: TRBV5-1
d_gene: NA
CDR3nt: TGCGCCAGCAGGCCCACAGGAAACACTGAAGCTTTCTTT
CDR3aa: CASRPTGNTEAFF

abundance: NA
j_gene: TRBJ2-7
v_gene: TRBV6-1
d_gene: TRBD2
CDR3nt: TGTGCCAGCAGACCGGGACTAGCGGGGACCTACGAGCAGTACTTC
CDR3aa: CASRPGLAGTYEQYF

abundance: NA
j_gene: TRBJ2-1
v_gene: TRBV27
d_gene: NA
CDR3nt: TGTGCCAGCAGTTCCAGCGGCTCCTACAATGAGCAGTTCTTC
CDR3aa: CASSSSGSYNEQFF

abundance: NA
j_gene: TRBJ1-6
v_gene: TRBV28
d_gene: NA
CDR3nt: TGTGCCAGCACCAGGGGATTTGATAATTCACCCCTCCACTTT
CDR3aa: CASTRGFDNSPLHF

abundance: NA
j_gene: TRBJ1-1
v_gene: TRBV10-2
d_gene: NA
CDR3nt: TGCGCCAGCAGATTTGGGGGGGCGGACACTGAAGCTTTCTTT
CDR3aa: CASRFGGADTEAFF

abundance: NA
j_gene: TRBJ2-5
v_gene: TRBV4-2
d_gene: TRBD2
CDR3nt: TGTGCCAGCAGCCAGGGACTAGCGGGACGGGAGACCCAGTACTTC
CDR3aa: CASSQGLAGRETQYF

abundance: NA
j_gene: TRBJ2-5
v_gene: TRBV7-2
d_gene: TRBD2
CDR3nt: TGTGCCAGCAGCAAAACAAGGCTAGCGGGGGCAGAGACCCAGTACTTC
CDR3aa: CASSKTRLAGAETQYF

abundance: NA
j_gene: TRBJ1-2
v_gene: TRBV7-9
d_gene: TRBD1
CDR3nt: TGTGCCAGCAGCCGTATCCGGGACAGCTCGTATGGCTACACCTTC
CDR3aa: CASSRIRDSSYGYTF

abundance: NA
j_gene: TRBJ2-2
v_gene: TRBV7-3
d_gene: TRBD2
CDR3nt: TGTGCCAGCAGCTTAGCGCCTAGCGGGGTAACCGGGGAGCTGTTTTTT
CDR3aa: CASSLAPSGVTGELFF

abundance: NA
j_gene: TRBJ2-1
v_gene: TRBV4-1
d_gene: TRBD2
CDR3nt: TGCGCCAGCAGCCAAGCCCTAGCGAGCGGGGGCTACAATGAGCAGTTCTTC
CDR3aa: CASSQALASGGYNEQFF

abundance: NA
j_gene: TRBJ2-5
v_gene: TRBV4-2
d_gene: TRBD2
CDR3nt: TGTGCCAGCAGCCAAGGGGCATTAGCGGGGGCCCCGGAGGAGACCCAGTACTTC
CDR3aa: CASSQGALAGAPEETQYF

abundance: NA
j_gene: TRBJ1-2
v_gene: TRBV6-5
d_gene: NA
CDR3nt: TGTGCCAGCAGTTACTTGTCAGGCTATGGCTACACCTTC
CDR3aa: CASSYLSGYGYTF

abundance: NA
j_gene: TRBJ1-2
v_gene: TRBV5-1
d_gene: TRBD1
CDR3nt: TGCGCCAGCAGCGGGACCGCACAGGGGTACGGCTACACCTTC
CDR3aa: CASSGTAQGYGYTF

abundance: NA
j_gene: TRBJ2-1
v_gene: TRBV7-9
d_gene: TRBD2
CDR3nt: TGTGCCAGCAGCGGCGGGACTAGCGGATGGGGGCAGTTCTTC
CDR3aa: CASSGGTSGWGQFF

abundance: NA
j_gene: TRBJ2-3
v_gene: TRBV7-2
d_gene: NA
CDR3nt: TGTGCCAGCAGCTTAGACTCAGGGCCCCCCACAGATACGCAGTATTTT
CDR3aa: CASSLDSGPPTDTQYF

abundance: NA
j_gene: TRBJ2-7
v_gene: TRBV7-8
d_gene: NA
CDR3nt: TGTGCCAGCCAAGGCGGGGACGAGCAGTACTTC
CDR3aa: CASQGGDEQYF

abundance: few
j_gene: TRBJ2-1
v_gene: TRBV29-1
d_gene: NA
CDR3nt: TGCAGCGTCCAAGAGTCCTACAATGAGCAGTTCTTC
CDR3aa: CSVQESYNEQFF

abundance: few
j_gene: TRBJ2-7
v_gene: TRBV28
d_gene: NA
CDR3nt: TGTGCCAGCAGTCGGAGGGGTAAAAGCTCCTACGAGCAGTACTTC
CDR3aa: CASSRRGKSSYEQYF

abundance: NA
j_gene: TRBJ1-1
v_gene: TRBV4-1
d_gene: NA
CDR3nt: TGCGCCAGCAGCCTAACAGGGTTGAACACTGAAGCTTTCTTT
CDR3aa: CASSLTGLNTEAFF

abundance: NA
j_gene: TRBJ1-4
v_gene: TRBV12-5
d_gene: NA
CDR3nt: TGTGCTAGTGGTTTTTCTGGGGGCATATCTAATGAAAAACTGTTTTTT
CDR3aa: CASGFSGGISNEKLFF

abundance: few
j_gene: TRBJ2-3
v_gene: TRBV7-2
d_gene: NA
CDR3nt: TGTGCCAGCAGAACAGGGTTATCGAGCACAGATACGCAGTATTTT
CDR3aa: CASRTGLSSTDTQYF

abundance: once
j_gene: TRBJ2-7
v_gene: TRBV21-1
d_gene: NA
CDR3nt: TGTGCCAGCAGCAGGACAGGGACCCACGAGCAGTACTTC
CDR3aa: CASSRTGTHEQYF

abundance: NA
j_gene: TRBJ2-7
v_gene: TRBV6-1
d_gene: NA
CDR3nt: TGTGCCAGCAAAAAAGGGGCCTACGAGCAGTACTTC
CDR3aa: CASKKGAYEQYF

abundance: few
j_gene: TRBJ1-1
v_gene: TRBV5-1
d_gene: TRBD1
CDR3nt: TGCGCCAGCAGCCTAGAATTCCAGGGGGCGTCGCAAGCTTTCTTT
CDR3aa: CASSLEFQGASQAFF

abundance: few
j_gene: TRBJ1-1
v_gene: TRBV7-9
d_gene: NA
CDR3nt: TGTGCCAGCAGCAATCCCATCATGAACACTGAAGCTTTCTTT
CDR3aa: CASSNPIMNTEAFF

abundance: NA
j_gene: TRBJ2-5
v_gene: TRBV5-6
d_gene: TRBD1
CDR3nt: TGTGCCAGCAGCTTTTTGCCAGGGGGCGTAGGGACCCAGTACTTC
CDR3aa: CASSFLPGGVGTQYF

abundance: NA
j_gene: TRBJ2-3
v_gene: TRBV7-9
d_gene: NA
CDR3nt: TGTGCCAGCAGCTTAGGTTCAGCGCGCACAGATACGCAGTATTTT
CDR3aa: CASSLGSARTDTQYF

abundance: NA
j_gene: TRBJ2-7
v_gene: TRBV5-4
d_gene: NA
CDR3nt: TGTGCCAGCAGCTTGGATCCAACCTACGAGCAGTACTTC
CDR3aa: CASSLDPTYEQYF

abundance: NA
j_gene: TRBJ2-1
v_gene: TRBV7-2
d_gene: NA
CDR3nt: TGTGCCAGCAGCTTAGCGTTAGCCCGGGGTCGTGAGCAGTTCTTC
CDR3aa: CASSLALARGREQFF

abundance: NA
j_gene: TRBJ2-3
v_gene: TRBV7-2
d_gene: NA
CDR3nt: TGTGCCAGCAGCTTAGGACTGTCTGGCACAGATACGCAGTATTTT
CDR3aa: CASSLGLSGTDTQYF

abundance: NA
j_gene: TRBJ1-1
v_gene: TRBV6-6
d_gene: NA
CDR3nt: TGTGCCAGCAGTCGGGGGGGAGGCACTGAAGCTTTCTTT
CDR3aa: CASSRGGGTEAFF

abundance: NA
j_gene: TRBJ2-3
v_gene: TRBV7-9
d_gene: TRBD2
CDR3nt: TGTGCCAGCAGCCAATTAGCGGGGGTAAATACGCAGTATTTT
CDR3aa: CASSQLAGVNTQYF

abundance: NA
j_gene: TRBJ2-5
v_gene: TRBV27
d_gene: TRBD2
CDR3nt: TGTGCCAGCAGTTTAGGTCGGGGGGGCCAAGAGACCCAGTACTTC
CDR3aa: CASSLGRGGQETQYF

abundance: NA
j_gene: TRBJ2-2
v_gene: TRBV5-4
d_gene: NA
CDR3nt: TGTGCCATGTCAGGTGACACCGGGGAGCTGTTTTTT
CDR3aa: CAMSGDTGELFF

abundance: once
j_gene: TRBJ2-1
v_gene: TRBV7-2
d_gene: TRBD2
CDR3nt: TGTGCCAGCAGCTTAGATGGCGGGGGAGGGTACAATGAGCAGTTCTTC
CDR3aa: CASSLDGGGGYNEQFF

abundance: NA
j_gene: TRBJ1-1
v_gene: TRBV7-9
d_gene: NA
CDR3nt: TGTGCCAGCAGCGCACGGGTTGAAGCTTTCTTT
CDR3aa: CASSARVEAFF

abundance: NA
j_gene: TRBJ2-1
v_gene: TRBV20-1
d_gene: NA
CDR3nt: TGCAGTGCTGGTCAGGGGTTTGAGCAGTTCTTC
CDR3aa: CSAGQGFEQFF

abundance: NA
j_gene: TRBJ1-5
v_gene: TRBV29-1
d_gene: NA
CDR3nt: TGCAGCGTTGTGGTAACAGGGAGCGATCAGCCCCAGCATTTT
CDR3aa: CSVVVTGSDQPQHF

abundance: NA
j_gene: TRBJ2-2
v_gene: TRBV7-9
d_gene: TRBD1
CDR3nt: TGTGCCAGCAGCCACCGGGACAGGAACACCGGGGAGCTGTTTTTT
CDR3aa: CASSHRDRNTGELFF

abundance: NA
j_gene: TRBJ2-4
v_gene: TRBV7-9
d_gene: TRBD1
CDR3nt: TGTGCCAGCATGGGACAGGGGACCAAAAACATTCAGTACTTC
CDR3aa: CASMGQGTKNIQYF

abundance: few
j_gene: TRBJ2-7
v_gene: TRBV7-9
d_gene: TRBD1
CDR3nt: TGTGCCAGCAGCTCCCAGACAGGGGGAGACGAGCAGTACTTC
CDR3aa: CASSSQTGGDEQYF

abundance: NA
j_gene: TRBJ1-6
v_gene: TRBV18
d_gene: TRBD1
CDR3nt: TGTGCCAGCTCACCATCCGGGACAGGGGGATATAATTCACCCCTCCACTTT
CDR3aa: CASSPSGTGGYNSPLHF